This T cell receptor beta chain was sequenced for a study of blood T cell repertoires in COVID-19 (dated by TCRdb to 2018 to 2020). A note on the overall study: Collaborator samples came from the United States, Italy and Spain and covered acute and convalescent phases of COVID-19. Sample metadata almost always included a de-identified subject ID, COVID-19 status, age in years and sex. The dataset comprised deeply sampled blood TCRbeta repertoires from subjects exposed to, actively infected with, or recovered from COVID-19. The samples were drawn from the first 160 participants of the ongoing ImmuneRACE study and from roughly 1,300 subjects provided by 6 global collaborators. The prospective study material was composed of cDNA or gDNA derived from T cells, B-cell-depleted T cells, or PBMCs. The repertoires were released in a freely available public database intended as a resource for research on the immune response to SARS-CoV-2. HLA class I and class II types, where available, came from metadata supplied by the sample provider rather than from assay-based typing.

This clone was counted between two and nine times. No cognate antigen has been identified for it. Base qualities were left out, and no much larger clone turns up one base away. One collaborating source in Seattle enrolled patients during active infection and followed them longitudinally through the course of disease. The collaborating institutions used their own protocols to collect whole blood in K2EDTA tubes. For TCRbeta analysis, collaborator samples were shipped as frozen whole blood, as isolated PBMCs, or as DNA extracted from either sample type. TCRbeta CDR3 regions were amplified from genomic DNA using the immunoSEQ Assay, a bias-controlled multiplex PCR. The paper's data handling went like this. The number of nucleated cells in each sample was estimated by amplification of reference gene primers within the assay. Sequence reads were collapsed and filtered to measure the absolute abundance of every unique TCRbeta CDR3 rearrangement. For each sample, productive Simpson clonality was calculated as the square root of Simpson's diversity index over productive rearrangements. TCRdb took this table from immuneACCESS and kept in-frame rearrangements with V and J called. Such tables lack part of the clones; where checked against another copy, unresolved V genes explain under half of the gap, and the rest is unexplained. That table supplies the V and J calls and clone size; D and trimming were determined from the DNA. This sample holds fewer than 50,000 clones; around 70% were observed only once. Under 12% of the sample is taken by the ten largest.

V drops 0 bases and J drops 5 bases, leaving 10 bases in between. The CDR3 numbers 15 residues from cysteine through phenylalanine. Of the read, only the CDR3 DNA is kept; its 45 bases are in frame from base 1. Sequences SGHAT (CDR1) and FQNNGV (CDR2) are obtained from the germline V gene. Results and caveats for the whole study, not just this receptor: The quantity of clinical and demographic metadata differed by source and by participant and was supplied without curation.

This TCR was recovered from a man between 70 and 80 years old with COVID-19, enrolled during active disease. The V and J segments used are TRBV11-2 and TRBJ1-4; TRBD1 is a possible D gene, resting on 5 matching bases. The sample consisted of peripheral blood. The CDR3 protein: CASSLEGHRNEKLFF. The sequence in DNA is TGTGCCAGCAGCTTAGAAGGACACCGAAATGAAAAACTGTTTTTT.